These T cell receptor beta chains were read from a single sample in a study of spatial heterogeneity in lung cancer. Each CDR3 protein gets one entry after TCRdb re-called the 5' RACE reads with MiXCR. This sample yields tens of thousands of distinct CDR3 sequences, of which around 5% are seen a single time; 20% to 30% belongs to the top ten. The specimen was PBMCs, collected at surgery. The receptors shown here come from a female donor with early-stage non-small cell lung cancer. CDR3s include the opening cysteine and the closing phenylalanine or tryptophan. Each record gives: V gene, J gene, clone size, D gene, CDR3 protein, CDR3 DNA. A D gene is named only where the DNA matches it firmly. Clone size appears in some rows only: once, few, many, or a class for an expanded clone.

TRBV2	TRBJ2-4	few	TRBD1	CASLWGQGVLDIQYF	TGTGCCAGCCTTTGGGGACAGGGGGTTCTTGACATTCAGTACTTC
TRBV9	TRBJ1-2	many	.	CASSDEQGNYGYTF	TGTGCCAGCAGCGACGAACAGGGCAACTATGGCTACACCTTC
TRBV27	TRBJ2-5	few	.	CASSLVGWRETQYF	TGTGCCAGCAGTTTAGTCGGGTGGCGGGAGACCCAGTACTTC
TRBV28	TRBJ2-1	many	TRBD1	CASSPTGQPRNEQFF	TGTGCCAGCAGTCCCACGGGACAGCCTCGGAATGAGCAGTTCTTC
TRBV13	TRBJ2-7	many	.	CASSLNGAYEQYF	TGTGCCAGCAGCTTAAACGGTGCCTACGAGCAGTACTTC
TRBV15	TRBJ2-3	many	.	CATREDFSTDTQYF	TGTGCCACCAGAGAGGACTTTAGCACAGATACGCAGTATTTT
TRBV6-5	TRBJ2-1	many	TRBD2	CASRLAGGNEQFF	TGTGCCAGCAGACTAGCGGGGGGGAATGAGCAGTTCTTC
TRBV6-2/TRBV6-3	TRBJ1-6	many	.	CAVKLPELRGSPLHF	TGTGCCGTCAAGTTACCCGAACTCAGGGGCTCACCCCTCCACTTT
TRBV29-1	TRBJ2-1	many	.	CSVVLPSSYNEQFF	TGCAGCGTGGTACTCCCGAGCTCCTACAATGAGCAGTTCTTC
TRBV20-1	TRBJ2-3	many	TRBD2	CSASGLAGADTQYF	TGCAGTGCTAGTGGACTAGCGGGGGCAGATACGCAGTATTTT
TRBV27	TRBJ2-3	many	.	CASRPKLIQNRRGTDTQYF	TGTGCCAGCAGGCCTAAATTAATCCAAAACAGGAGGGGCACAGATACGCAGTATTTT
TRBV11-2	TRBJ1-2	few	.	CASSLATWATNYGYTF	TGTGCCAGCAGCTTAGCGACGTGGGCCACTAACTATGGCTACACCTTC
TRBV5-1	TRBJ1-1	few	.	CASSLAQGIYTEAFF	TGCGCCAGCAGCTTGGCCCAGGGGATTTACACTGAAGCTTTCTTT
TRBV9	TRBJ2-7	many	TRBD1	CASSVGQGAYEQYF	TGTGCCAGCAGCGTGGGACAGGGGGCCTACGAGCAGTACTTC
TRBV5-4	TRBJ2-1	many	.	CASSRIGRGGVADEQFF	TGTGCCAGCAGCCGAATCGGTAGAGGGGGGGTCGCGGATGAGCAGTTCTTC
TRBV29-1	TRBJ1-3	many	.	CSARMGNTIYF	TGCAGCGCCCGTATGGGAAACACCATATATTTT
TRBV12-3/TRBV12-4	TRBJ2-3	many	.	CASNHQSTDTQYF	TGTGCCAGCAATCACCAGAGCACAGATACGCAGTATTTT
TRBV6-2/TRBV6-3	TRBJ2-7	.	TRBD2	CAKLGGAYEQYF	TGTGCCAAACTGGGGGGGGCCTACGAGCAGTACTTC
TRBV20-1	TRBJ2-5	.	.	CSAKAGNQETQYF	TGCAGTGCTAAAGCGGGTAATCAAGAGACCCAGTACTTC
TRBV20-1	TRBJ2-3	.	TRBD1	CSAHPGTGDTDTQYF	TGCAGTGCTCATCCAGGGACAGGGGACACAGATACGCAGTATTTT
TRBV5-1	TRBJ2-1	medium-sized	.	CASSLGLRQFF	TGCGCCAGCAGCTTAGGTCTAAGGCAGTTCTTC
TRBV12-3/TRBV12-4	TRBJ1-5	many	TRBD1	CASSPLTGLRPQHF	TGTGCCAGCAGTCCGCTGACAGGGCTCCGGCCCCAGCATTTT
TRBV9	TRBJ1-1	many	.	CASSVVSGYTEAFF	TGTGCCAGCAGCGTAGTGTCAGGGTACACTGAAGCTTTCTTT
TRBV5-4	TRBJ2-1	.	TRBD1	CASSPGQGVISSYNEQFF	TGTGCCAGCAGCCCAGGACAGGGGGTCATCAGCTCCTACAATGAGCAGTTCTTC
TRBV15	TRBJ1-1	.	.	CATSRGAEENTEAFF	TGTGCCACCAGCAGAGGCGCGGAGGAGAATACTGAAGCTTTCTTT
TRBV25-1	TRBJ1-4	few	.	CASSTLGGFNEKLFF	TGTGCCAGCAGTACCCTAGGGGGTTTTAATGAAAAACTGTTTTTT
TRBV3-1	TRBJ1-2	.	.	CASSQDSRGGYTF	TGTGCCAGCAGCCAAGATAGTCGAGGGGGCTACACCTTC
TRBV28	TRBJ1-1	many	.	CASSLGRAHEAFF	TGTGCCAGCAGTTTAGGAAGGGCGCATGAAGCTTTCTTT
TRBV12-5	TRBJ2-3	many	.	CASGLSSDTQYF	TGTGCTAGTGGTTTGTCCTCCGATACGCAGTATTTT
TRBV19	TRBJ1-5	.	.	CASSPRLKSDNLPQHF	TGTGCCAGTAGCCCCCGACTTAAGTCGGACAATCTGCCCCAGCATTTT
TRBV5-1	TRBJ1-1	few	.	CASSPSSDTEAFF	TGCGCCAGCAGCCCCTCTTCTGACACTGAAGCTTTCTTT
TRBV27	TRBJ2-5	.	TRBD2	CASSPRGGRETQYF	TGTGCCAGCAGTCCACGGGGGGGCAGAGAGACCCAGTACTTC
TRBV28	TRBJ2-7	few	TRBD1	CASRTGGYEQYF	TGTGCCAGCAGAACAGGGGGCTACGAGCAGTACTTC
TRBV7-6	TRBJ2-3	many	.	CASSPRTASSTDTQYF	TGTGCCAGCAGCCCCAGGACTGCCTCTAGCACAGATACGCAGTATTTT
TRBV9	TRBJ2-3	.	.	CTSSVGTSATDTQYF	TGTACCAGCAGCGTAGGAACCTCTGCCACAGATACGCAGTATTTT
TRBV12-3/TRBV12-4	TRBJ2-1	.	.	CASRQGLGRKQFF	TGTGCCAGCAGGCAAGGACTGGGGAGGAAGCAGTTCTTC
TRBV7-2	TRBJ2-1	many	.	CASSLEGKVRNEQFF	TGTGCCAGCAGCTTAGAGGGCAAGGTCAGGAATGAGCAGTTCTTC
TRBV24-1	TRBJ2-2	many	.	CATSDFNRVTGELFF	TGTGCCACCAGTGATTTTAACAGGGTGACCGGGGAGCTGTTTTTT
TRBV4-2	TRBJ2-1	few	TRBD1	CASSQGGETGEKQFF	TGTGCCAGCAGCCAAGGGGGGGAGACAGGGGAAAAGCAGTTCTTC